This T cell receptor (beta chain) was captured in a study of cytomegalovirus exposure and HLA in healthy donors. Amplification used 60 Vbeta primers and 13 Jbeta primers. Assay: immunoSEQ multiplex PCR; the TCRdb copy retains only in-frame clones and omits some. The data hold about 160,000 clones, with roughly 80% observed a single time. In nominal health when sampled, donors likely had unrecorded immune exposures nonetheless. As to this clone: No antigen is known for it.

The study's findings and limits: 87-base-pair reads could not separate some V segments, including TRBV6-2 and TRBV6-3. A link between a missense DCLRE1C variant and TCR beta V- and J-gene trimming emerged from a later analysis. Most TCRs appeared rarely, but some public TCRs recurred in many donors.

Germline V gene lookup returns CDR1 MNHEY and CDR2 SMNVEV (reference sequence). CDR3 size: 12 residues. The germline V and J ends were trimmed by 2 bases and 2 bases, with 3 bases remaining between them. The clonotype was recovered from a female donor in good health and CMV-seronegative. Sequencing used PBMCs. V is TRBV27 and J is TRBJ1-1; D is uncertain. CDR3 region: CASSLGNTEAFF. The CDR3 nucleotides are TGTGCCAGCAGTTTAGGCAACACTGAAGCTTTCTTT.